These T cell receptor beta chains were read from a single sample in a study of OX40 agonist ivuxolimab in advanced cancers. This table comes from immunoSEQ multiplex PCR, and its TCRdb copy is limited to in-frame clones, with some not included. The table has approximately 74,000 clones, more than 70% seen once. The material was CD4+ or CD8+ T cells sorted from blood, obtained in a trial of the OX40 agonist ivuxolimab. The receptor source for this set is an adult with an advanced solid tumor such as melanoma, head and neck, liver or kidney cancer. Each CDR3 is given with its conserved first and last residue. The D gene is left open where the match is weak. Clone size, where shown, is once, few, many, or a class for clones that have expanded.

abundance: once; j_gene: TRBJ2-3; v_gene: TRBV10-1; d_gene: NA; CDR3aa: CASSERQTTDTQYF; CDR3nt: TGCGCCAGCAGTGAACGACAGACCACAGATACGCAGTATTTT
abundance: once; j_gene: TRBJ2-5; v_gene: TRBV6-5; d_gene: NA; CDR3aa: CASTWGETQYF; CDR3nt: TGTGCCAGCACCTGGGGGGAGACCCAGTACTTC
abundance: NA; j_gene: TRBJ2-5; v_gene: TRBV5-1; d_gene: NA; CDR3aa: CASSLARAPGWETQYF; CDR3nt: TGCGCCAGCAGCTTGGCCCGGGCTCCGGGCTGGGAGACCCAGTACTTC
abundance: NA; j_gene: TRBJ2-3; v_gene: TRBV10-1; d_gene: NA; CDR3aa: CASSGRAADTQYF; CDR3nt: TGCGCCAGCAGTGGCAGGGCTGCAGATACGCAGTATTTT
abundance: NA; j_gene: TRBJ2-7; v_gene: TRBV5-4; d_gene: NA; CDR3aa: CASSQAWDVDYEQYF; CDR3nt: TGTGCCAGCAGCCAAGCGTGGGACGTTGACTACGAGCAGTACTTC
abundance: NA; j_gene: TRBJ2-3; v_gene: TRBV4-3; d_gene: NA; CDR3aa: CASSTGPTSSTDTQYF; CDR3nt: TGCGCCAGCAGCACAGGGCCTACTTCCTCCACAGATACGCAGTATTTT
abundance: NA; j_gene: TRBJ2-1; v_gene: TRBV28; d_gene: TRBD2; CDR3aa: CASRRAGGSYNEQFF; CDR3nt: TGTGCCAGTCGCAGGGCGGGAGGGTCCTACAATGAGCAGTTCTTC
abundance: NA; j_gene: TRBJ2-5; v_gene: TRBV19; d_gene: TRBD2; CDR3aa: CASNTPGGETQYF; CDR3nt: TGTGCCAGTAATACCCCGGGGGGTGAGACCCAGTACTTC
abundance: NA; j_gene: TRBJ2-1; v_gene: TRBV10-2; d_gene: NA; CDR3aa: CASRSGTLSSYNEQFF; CDR3nt: TGCGCCAGCAGATCCGGGACCTTGAGCTCCTACAATGAGCAGTTCTTC
abundance: once; j_gene: TRBJ1-5; v_gene: TRBV28; d_gene: NA; CDR3aa: CASSSGGGIQPQHF; CDR3nt: TGTGCCAGCAGCTCAGGTGGGGGAATTCAGCCCCAGCATTTT
abundance: NA; j_gene: TRBJ2-1; v_gene: TRBV7-6; d_gene: NA; CDR3aa: CASSLARSPYNEQFF; CDR3nt: TGTGCCAGCAGCTTAGCGCGCAGTCCCTACAATGAGCAGTTCTTC
abundance: NA; j_gene: TRBJ1-5; v_gene: TRBV4-3; d_gene: TRBD1; CDR3aa: CASSQEGTVNQPQHF; CDR3nt: TGCGCCAGCAGCCAAGAGGGGACAGTAAATCAGCCCCAGCATTTT
abundance: NA; j_gene: TRBJ2-1; v_gene: TRBV19; d_gene: NA; CDR3aa: CASRTLPGEGSYNEQFF; CDR3nt: TGTGCCAGTAGGACTCTGCCGGGAGAAGGGTCCTACAATGAGCAGTTCTTC
abundance: NA; j_gene: TRBJ2-7; v_gene: TRBV18; d_gene: TRBD1; CDR3aa: CASSPGQGPYEQYF; CDR3nt: TGTGCCAGCTCACCCGGACAGGGGCCCTACGAGCAGTACTTC
abundance: NA; j_gene: TRBJ1-5; v_gene: TRBV6-5; d_gene: TRBD1; CDR3aa: CASSLDRGLNQPQHF; CDR3nt: TGTGCCAGCAGTTTGGACAGGGGGCTTAATCAGCCCCAGCATTTT
abundance: once; j_gene: TRBJ1-4; v_gene: TRBV27; d_gene: NA; CDR3aa: CASRKTATNEKLFF; CDR3nt: TGTGCCAGCAGGAAAACAGCAACTAATGAAAAACTGTTTTTT
abundance: NA; j_gene: TRBJ1-6; v_gene: TRBV5-6; d_gene: NA; CDR3aa: CASSLFSGVKYNSPLHF; CDR3nt: TGTGCCAGCAGCTTGTTTTCAGGGGTTAAATATAATTCACCCCTCCACTTT